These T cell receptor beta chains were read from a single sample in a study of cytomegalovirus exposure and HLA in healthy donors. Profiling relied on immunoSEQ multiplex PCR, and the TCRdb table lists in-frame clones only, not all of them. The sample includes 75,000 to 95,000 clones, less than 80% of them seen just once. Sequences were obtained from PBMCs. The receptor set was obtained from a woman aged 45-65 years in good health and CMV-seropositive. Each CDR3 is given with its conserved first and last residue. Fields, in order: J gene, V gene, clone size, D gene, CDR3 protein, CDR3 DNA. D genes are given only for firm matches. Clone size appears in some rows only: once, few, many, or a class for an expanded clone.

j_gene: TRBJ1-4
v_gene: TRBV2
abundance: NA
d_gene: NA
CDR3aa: CASSPPPTTAINEKLFF
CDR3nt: TGTGCCAGCAGCCCTCCCCCAACGACAGCCATCAATGAAAAACTGTTTTTT

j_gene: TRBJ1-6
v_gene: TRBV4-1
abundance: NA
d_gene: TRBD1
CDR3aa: CASSQDSDRVRSYNSPLHF
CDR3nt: TGCGCCAGCAGCCAAGATTCGGACAGGGTCAGGTCCTATAATTCACCCCTCCACTTT

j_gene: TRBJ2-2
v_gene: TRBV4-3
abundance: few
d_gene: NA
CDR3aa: CASSQDPLSDTGELFF
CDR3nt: TGCGCCAGCAGCCAAGATCCCTTGTCCGACACCGGGGAGCTGTTTTTT

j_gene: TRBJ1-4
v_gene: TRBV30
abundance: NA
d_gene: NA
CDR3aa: CAWDAGLGNEKLFF
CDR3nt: TGTGCCTGGGATGCGGGACTGGGTAATGAAAAACTGTTTTTT

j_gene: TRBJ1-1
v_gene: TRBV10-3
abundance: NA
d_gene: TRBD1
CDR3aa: CAISEPDRGSTEAFF
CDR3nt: TGTGCCATCAGTGAGCCGGACAGGGGAAGTACTGAAGCTTTCTTT

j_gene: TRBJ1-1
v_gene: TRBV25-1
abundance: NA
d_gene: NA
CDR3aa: CASTGVWGGTAEAFF
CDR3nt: TGTGCCAGCACCGGGGTTTGGGGGGGCACGGCTGAAGCTTTCTTT

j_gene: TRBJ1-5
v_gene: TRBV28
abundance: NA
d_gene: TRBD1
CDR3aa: CASTSLDRGSNQPQHF
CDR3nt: TGTGCCAGCACGTCTCTGGACAGGGGAAGCAATCAGCCCCAGCATTTT

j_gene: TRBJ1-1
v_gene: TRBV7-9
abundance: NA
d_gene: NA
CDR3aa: CAMTGQTNTEAFF
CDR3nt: TGTGCCATGACAGGCCAAACTAACACTGAAGCTTTCTTT

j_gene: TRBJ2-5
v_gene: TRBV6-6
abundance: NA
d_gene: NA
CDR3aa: CASSLSSTQETQYF
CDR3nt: TGTGCCAGCAGTTTAAGTAGTACCCAAGAGACCCAGTACTTC

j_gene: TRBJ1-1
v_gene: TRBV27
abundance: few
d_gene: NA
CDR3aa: CASSWQGRTEAFF
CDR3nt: TGTGCCAGCAGTTGGCAGGGAAGGACTGAAGCTTTCTTT

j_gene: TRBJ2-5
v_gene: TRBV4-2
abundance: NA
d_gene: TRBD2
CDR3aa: CASSQDLSGGEQEAQYF
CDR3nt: TGTGCCAGCAGCCAAGATTTAAGCGGGGGAGAACAAGAGGCCCAGTACTTC

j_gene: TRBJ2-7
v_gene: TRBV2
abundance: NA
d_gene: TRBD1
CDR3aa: CASRAGQGSYEQYF
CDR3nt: TGTGCCAGCAGGGCGGGACAGGGTAGTTACGAGCAGTACTTC

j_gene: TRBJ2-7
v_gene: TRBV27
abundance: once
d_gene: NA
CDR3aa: CASSPRRGPYEQYF
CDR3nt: TGTGCCAGCAGCCCCCGTAGAGGGCCCTACGAGCAGTACTTC

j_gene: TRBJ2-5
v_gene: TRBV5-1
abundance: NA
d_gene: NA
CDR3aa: CASSRGAIQETQYF
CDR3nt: TGCGCCAGCAGCCGGGGGGCCATTCAAGAGACCCAGTACTTC

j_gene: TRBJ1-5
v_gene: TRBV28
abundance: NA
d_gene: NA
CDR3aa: CASSFGVGQPQHF
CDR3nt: TGTGCCAGCAGTTTCGGGGTCGGGCAGCCCCAGCATTTT

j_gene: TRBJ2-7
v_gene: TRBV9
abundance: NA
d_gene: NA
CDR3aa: CASSVVREYREQYF
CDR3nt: TGTGCCAGCAGCGTAGTCAGGGAATATCGTGAGCAGTACTTC

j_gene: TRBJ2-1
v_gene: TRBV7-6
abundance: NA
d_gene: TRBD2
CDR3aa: CASSLAGRESDNEQFF
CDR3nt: TGTGCCAGCAGCTTAGCGGGGAGGGAGAGCGACAATGAGCAGTTCTTC

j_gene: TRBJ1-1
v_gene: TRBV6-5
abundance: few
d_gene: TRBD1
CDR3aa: CASSYGITGGSSEAFF
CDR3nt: TGTGCCAGCAGTTACGGGATCACAGGGGGATCAAGTGAAGCTTTCTTT

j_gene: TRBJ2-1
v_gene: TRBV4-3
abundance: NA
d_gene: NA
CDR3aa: CASSLRDETYDEQFF
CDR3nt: TGCGCCAGCAGCCTGCGGGACGAAACCTACGATGAGCAGTTCTTC

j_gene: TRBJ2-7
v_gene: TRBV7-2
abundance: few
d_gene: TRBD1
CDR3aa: CASSLLGQGFEQYF
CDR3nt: TGTGCCAGCAGCTTACTAGGACAGGGGTTCGAGCAGTACTTC

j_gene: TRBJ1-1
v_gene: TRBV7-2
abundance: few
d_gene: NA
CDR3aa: CASSLVGGVNTEAFF
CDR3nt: TGTGCCAGCAGCTTAGTTGGGGGCGTGAACACTGAAGCTTTCTTT

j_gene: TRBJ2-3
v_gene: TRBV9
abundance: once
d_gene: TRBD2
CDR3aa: CASSVGLAGGATDTQYF
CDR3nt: TGTGCCAGCAGCGTCGGACTAGCGGGGGGCGCCACAGATACGCAGTATTTT

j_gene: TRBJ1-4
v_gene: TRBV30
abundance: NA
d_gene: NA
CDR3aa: CAWSVPSRGDEKLFF
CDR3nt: TGTGCCTGGAGTGTACCCAGCAGGGGAGATGAAAAACTGTTTTTT

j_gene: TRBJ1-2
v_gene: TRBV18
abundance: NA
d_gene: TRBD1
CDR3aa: CASSSPGGGYTF
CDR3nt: TGTGCCAGCTCTTCCCCAGGGGGAGGCTACACCTTC

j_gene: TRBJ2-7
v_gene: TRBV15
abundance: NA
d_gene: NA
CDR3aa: CATSRVSTYGSYEQYF
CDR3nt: TGTGCCACCAGCAGAGTTTCGACTTACGGCTCCTACGAGCAGTACTTC

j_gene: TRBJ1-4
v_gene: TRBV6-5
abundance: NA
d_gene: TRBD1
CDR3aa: CASSVGTGANEKLFF
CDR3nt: TGTGCCAGCAGTGTCGGGACAGGGGCTAATGAAAAACTGTTTTTT

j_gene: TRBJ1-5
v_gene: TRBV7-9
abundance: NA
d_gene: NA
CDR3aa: CASSPGGGHQPQHF
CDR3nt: TGTGCCAGCAGCCCCGGGGGAGGCCATCAGCCCCAGCATTTT

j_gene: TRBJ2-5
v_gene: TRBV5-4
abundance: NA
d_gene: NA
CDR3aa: CASSLALAQETQYF
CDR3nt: TGTGCCAGCAGCTTGGCCTTAGCACAAGAGACCCAGTACTTC

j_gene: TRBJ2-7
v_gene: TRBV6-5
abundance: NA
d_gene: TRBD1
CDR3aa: CASSYSTGQVDYEQYF
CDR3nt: TGTGCCAGCAGTTACTCCACCGGACAGGTGGATTACGAGCAGTACTTC

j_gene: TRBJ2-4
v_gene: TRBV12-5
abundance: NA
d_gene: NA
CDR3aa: CASGPTKAGNIQYF
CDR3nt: TGTGCTAGTGGCCCTACTAAGGCTGGAAACATTCAGTACTTC

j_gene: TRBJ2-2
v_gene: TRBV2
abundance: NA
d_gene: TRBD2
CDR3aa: CASSGSGGASPGELFF
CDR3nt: TGTGCCAGCAGTGGTAGCGGGGGGGCCTCACCCGGGGAGCTGTTTTTT

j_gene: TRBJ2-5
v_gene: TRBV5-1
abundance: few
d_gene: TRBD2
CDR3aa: CASSRGEETQYF
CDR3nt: TGCGCCAGCAGTCGGGGGGAAGAGACCCAGTACTTC

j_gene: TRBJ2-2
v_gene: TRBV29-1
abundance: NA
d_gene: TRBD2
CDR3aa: CSVGVGSGGLNTGELFF
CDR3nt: TGCAGCGTTGGCGTGGGGAGCGGGGGCCTGAACACCGGGGAGCTGTTTTTT

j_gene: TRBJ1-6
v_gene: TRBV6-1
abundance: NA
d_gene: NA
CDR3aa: CASRSDSYNSPLHF
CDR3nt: TGTGCCAGCCGGAGTGACTCCTATAATTCACCCCTCCACTTT

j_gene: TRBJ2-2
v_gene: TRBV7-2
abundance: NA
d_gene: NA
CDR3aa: CASSLTGLGTGELFF
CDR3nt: TGTGCCAGCAGCTTAACAGGGTTGGGGACCGGGGAGCTGTTTTTT

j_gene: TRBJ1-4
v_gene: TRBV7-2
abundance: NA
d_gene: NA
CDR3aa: CASSSQTRTLSEKLFF
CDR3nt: TGTGCCAGCAGCTCCCAGACACGCACCCTTAGTGAAAAACTGTTTTTT

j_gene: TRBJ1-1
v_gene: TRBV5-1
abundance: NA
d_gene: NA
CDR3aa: CASSLTPQAGTEAFF
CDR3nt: TGCGCCAGCAGCTTGACCCCTCAGGCGGGCACTGAAGCTTTCTTT

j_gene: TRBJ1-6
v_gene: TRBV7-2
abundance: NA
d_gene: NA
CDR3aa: CASSFRQLNSPLHF
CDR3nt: TGTGCCAGCAGCTTCAGACAGTTGAATTCACCCCTCCACTTT

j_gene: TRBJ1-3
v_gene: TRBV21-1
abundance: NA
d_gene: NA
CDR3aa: CASSKGKRQVLNSGNTIYF
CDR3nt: TGTGCCAGCAGCAAAGGAAAGAGACAGGTCCTCAACTCTGGAAACACCATATATTTT

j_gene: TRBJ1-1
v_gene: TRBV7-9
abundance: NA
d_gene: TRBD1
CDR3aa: CASSPWTGMNTEAFF
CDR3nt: TGTGCCAGCAGCCCATGGACAGGGATGAACACTGAAGCTTTCTTT

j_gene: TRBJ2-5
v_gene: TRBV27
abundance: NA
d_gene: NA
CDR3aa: CASSFTDSTQETQYF
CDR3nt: TGTGCCAGCAGCTTTACGGACAGCACACAAGAGACCCAGTACTTC

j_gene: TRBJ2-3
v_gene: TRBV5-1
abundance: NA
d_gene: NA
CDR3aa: CASSSRVGGTDTQYF
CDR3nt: TGCGCCAGCAGCTCCAGGGTAGGGGGCACAGATACGCAGTATTTT

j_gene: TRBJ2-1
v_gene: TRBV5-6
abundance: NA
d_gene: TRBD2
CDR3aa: CASSLGLIAGGFYNEQFF
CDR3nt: TGTGCCAGCAGCTTGGGTCTTATTGCGGGGGGGTTTTACAATGAGCAGTTCTTC

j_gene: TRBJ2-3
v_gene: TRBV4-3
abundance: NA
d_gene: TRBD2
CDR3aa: CASSQDEAGDTDTQYF
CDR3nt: TGCGCCAGCAGCCAAGACGAGGCGGGGGACACAGATACGCAGTATTTT

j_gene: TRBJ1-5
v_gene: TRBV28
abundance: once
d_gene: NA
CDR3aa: CASNPQGRVQPQHF
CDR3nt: TGTGCCAGCAACCCTCAGGGGCGAGTTCAGCCCCAGCATTTT

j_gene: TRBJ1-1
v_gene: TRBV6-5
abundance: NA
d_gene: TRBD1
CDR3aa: CASSPTGGTEAFF
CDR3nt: TGTGCCAGCAGCCCTACAGGGGGTACTGAAGCTTTCTTT